The 6 T cell receptor beta chains listed next were all sequenced from one sample in a study of T-cell memory formation after mild COVID-19. TCRdb analysed the 5' RACE reads with MiXCR anew, one entry per CDR3 protein. Of about 430,000 distinct CDR3 sequences listed, approximately 18% are singletons. The sample comprised PBMCs or a T cell subset sorted from them (not recorded which). The receptors shown here come from a man in his late teens or twenties who had mild COVID-19 (a few samples of this study predate the infection). Cell type and time point are not known.

This clonotype was seen ten or more times. J is TRBJ2-6 and V is TRBV5-1; no clear D gene. Trimming left V 3 bases short and J 0 bases short, with 7 bases between. Germline V gene lookup returns CDR1 SGHRS and CDR2 YFSETQ. CDR3 length equals 15 residues. CDR3 protein: CASSSENSGANVLTF. The DNA for the CDR3 is TGCGCCAGCAGCTCAGAAAACTCTGGGGCCAACGTCCTGACTTTC.

This clonotype was observed a handful of times. V and J are TRBV5-6 and TRBJ1-5, with 8 bases fitting TRBD1. CDR3 size: 15 residues. The trim removed 0 bases at V and 4 bases at J, leaving 3 bases unmatched. Germline lookup yields CDR1 SGHDT and CDR2 YYEEEE. The CDR3 protein is CASSLGDRRNQPQHF. CDR3 in DNA: TGTGCCAGCAGCTTGGGGGACAGGAGGAATCAGCCCCAGCATTTT.

V usage is TRBV20-1 and J usage is TRBJ1-1; D is ambiguous. The CDR3 spans 11 residues. The germline V gene has CDR1 DFQATT and CDR2 SNEGSKA (reference sequence). This chain's CDR3 is CSWTVNTEAFF. The CDR3 nucleotides read TGCAGCTGGACGGTGAACACTGAAGCTTTCTTT.

The chain links TRBV4-2 to TRBJ1-2, with D perhaps matching TRBD1 (5 bases). Trimming cost V 2 bases and J 8 bases, with 15 bases left between them. Germline lookup yields CDR1 LGHNA and CDR2 YNFKEQ. The length of the CDR3 is 14 residues. The CDR3 loop is CASSQTTGSQGYTF. In nucleotides, the CDR3 is TGTGCCAGCAGCCAAACCACAGGTTCTCAGGGCTACACCTTC.

The chain employs TRBV12-3 or TRBV12-4 and TRBJ2-1, with TRBD2 matching over 11 bases. The CDR3 extends over 14 amino acids. Losses at the gene ends were 6 bases for V and 9 bases for J; bases not matched to a gene: 7. The CDR3 DNA reads TGTGCCAGCAGCTATAGCGGGGGGGCCGTTGAGCAGTTCTTC. This translates into CASSYSGGAVEQFF.

There are a few counts of this clonotype. The chain recombines TRBV5-1 with TRBJ2-1; tentative D call: TRBD2 (6 bases). V gave up 2 bases and J gave up 6 bases, with 24 bases separating them. Germline V gene data show CDR1 as SGHRS and CDR2 as YFSETQ. The CDR3 sequence is 18 residues long. CDR3 loop: CASSLAPPGLGTGNEQFF. CDR3 nucleotide sequence: TGCGCCAGCAGCTTAGCCCCACCGGGACTCGGAACCGGCAATGAGCAGTTCTTC.